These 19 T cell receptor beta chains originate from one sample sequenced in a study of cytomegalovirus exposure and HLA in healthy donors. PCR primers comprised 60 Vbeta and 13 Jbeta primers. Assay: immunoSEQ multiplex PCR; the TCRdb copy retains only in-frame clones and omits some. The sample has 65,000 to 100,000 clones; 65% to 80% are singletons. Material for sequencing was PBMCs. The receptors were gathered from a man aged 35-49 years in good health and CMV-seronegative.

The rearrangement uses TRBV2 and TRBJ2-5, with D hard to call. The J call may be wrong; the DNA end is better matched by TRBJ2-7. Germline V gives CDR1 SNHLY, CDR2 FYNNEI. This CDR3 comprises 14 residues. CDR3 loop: CASPNYQGSYEQYF. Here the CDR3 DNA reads TGTGCCAGCCCGAACTACCAAGGCTCCTACGAGCAGTACTTC.

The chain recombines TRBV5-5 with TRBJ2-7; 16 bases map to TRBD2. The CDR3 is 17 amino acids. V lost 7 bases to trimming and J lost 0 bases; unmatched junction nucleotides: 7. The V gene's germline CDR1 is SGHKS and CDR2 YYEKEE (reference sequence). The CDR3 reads CASGGTSGGGSSYEQYF. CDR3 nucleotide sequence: TGTGCCAGCGGTGGGACTAGCGGGGGGGGAAGCTCCTACGAGCAGTACTTC.

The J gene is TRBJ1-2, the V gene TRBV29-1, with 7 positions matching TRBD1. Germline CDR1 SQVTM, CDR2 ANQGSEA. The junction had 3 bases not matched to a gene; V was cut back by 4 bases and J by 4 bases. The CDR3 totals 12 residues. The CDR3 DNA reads TGCAGCGTTGCCGGGACAGCCTATGGCTACACCTTC. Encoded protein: CSVAGTAYGYTF.

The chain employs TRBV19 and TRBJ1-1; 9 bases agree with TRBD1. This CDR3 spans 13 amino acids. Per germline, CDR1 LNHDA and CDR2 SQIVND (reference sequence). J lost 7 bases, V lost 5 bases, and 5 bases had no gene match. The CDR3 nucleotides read TGTGCCAGTAGTTTTACAGGGGGCGGTGAAGCTTTCTTT. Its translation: CASSFTGGGEAFF.

The CDR3 spells CAISQQGPASTDTQYF. Here the CDR3 DNA reads TGTGCCATCAGTCAACAGGGGCCGGCTAGCACAGATACGCAGTATTTT. The rearrangement uses TRBV10-3 and TRBJ2-3; 7 nucleotides match TRBD1. Trimming at V came to 5 bases and at J to 0 bases, leaving 8 bases not matched to a gene. The germline CDR1 and CDR2 sequences are ENHRY and SYGVKD. CDR3 length: 16 amino acids.

The CDR3 DNA sequence: TGTGCCAGCAGCGGGACAGACTTTAACAATGAGCAGTTCTTC. Residues: CASSGTDFNNEQFF. V is TRBV7-3 and J is TRBJ2-1, with 7 bases matching TRBD1. V dropped 5 bases and J dropped 5; count of bases not matched to a gene: 6. CDR1 and CDR2 (germline): SGHTA, FQGTGA. The CDR3 has 14 residues.

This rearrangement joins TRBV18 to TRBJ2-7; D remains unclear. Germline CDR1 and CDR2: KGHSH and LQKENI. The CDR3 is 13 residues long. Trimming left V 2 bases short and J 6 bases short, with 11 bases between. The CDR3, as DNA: TGTGCCAGCTCACCAAGTTTCGAGTGCGAGCAGTACTTC. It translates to CASSPSFECEQYF. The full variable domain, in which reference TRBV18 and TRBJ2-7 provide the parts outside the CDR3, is NAGVMQNPRHLVRRRGQEARLRCSPMKGHSHVYWYRQLPEEGLKFMVYLQKENIIDESGMPKERFSAEFPKEGPSILRIQQVVRGDSAAYFCASSPSFECEQYFGPGTRLTVT.

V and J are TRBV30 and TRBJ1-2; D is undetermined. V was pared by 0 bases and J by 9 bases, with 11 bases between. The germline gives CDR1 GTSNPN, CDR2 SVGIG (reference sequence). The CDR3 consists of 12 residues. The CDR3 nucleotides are TGTGCCTGGAGTGTAGGCGGGAGTAGCTACACCTTC. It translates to CAWSVGGSSYTF.

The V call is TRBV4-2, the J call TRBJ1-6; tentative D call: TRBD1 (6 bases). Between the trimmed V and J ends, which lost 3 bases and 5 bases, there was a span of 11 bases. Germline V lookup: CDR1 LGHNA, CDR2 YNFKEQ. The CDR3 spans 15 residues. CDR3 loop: CASSHSQGNNSPLHF. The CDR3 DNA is TGTGCCAGCAGCCATTCACAGGGTAATAATTCACCCCTCCACTTT.

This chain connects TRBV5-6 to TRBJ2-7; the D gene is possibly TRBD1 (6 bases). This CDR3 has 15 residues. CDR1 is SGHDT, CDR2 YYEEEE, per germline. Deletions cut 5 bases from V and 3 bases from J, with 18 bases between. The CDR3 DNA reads TGTGCCAGCAGTTATAAAAACAGGGACCTCTACGAGCAGTACTTC. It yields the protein CASSYKNRDLYEQYF.

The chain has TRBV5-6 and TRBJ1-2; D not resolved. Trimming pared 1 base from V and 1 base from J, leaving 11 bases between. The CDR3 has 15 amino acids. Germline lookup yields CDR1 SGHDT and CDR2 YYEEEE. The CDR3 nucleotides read TGTGCCAGCAGCTTGTTTTCTGGGCTTAACTATGGCTACACCTTC. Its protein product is CASSLFSGLNYGYTF.

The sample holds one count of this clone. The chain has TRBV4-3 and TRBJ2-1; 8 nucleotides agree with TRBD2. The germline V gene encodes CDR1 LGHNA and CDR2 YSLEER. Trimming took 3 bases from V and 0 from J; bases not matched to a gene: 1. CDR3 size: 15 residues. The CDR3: CASSHGTSSYNEQFF. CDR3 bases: TGCGCCAGCAGCCACGGGACTAGCTCCTACAATGAGCAGTTCTTC.

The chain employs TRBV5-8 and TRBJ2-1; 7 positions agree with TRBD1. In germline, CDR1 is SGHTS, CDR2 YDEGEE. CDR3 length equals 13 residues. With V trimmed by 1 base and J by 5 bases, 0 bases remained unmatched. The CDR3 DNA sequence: TGTGCCAGCAGCTTGACAGGGGACAATGAGCAGTTCTTC. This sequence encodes CASSLTGDNEQFF.

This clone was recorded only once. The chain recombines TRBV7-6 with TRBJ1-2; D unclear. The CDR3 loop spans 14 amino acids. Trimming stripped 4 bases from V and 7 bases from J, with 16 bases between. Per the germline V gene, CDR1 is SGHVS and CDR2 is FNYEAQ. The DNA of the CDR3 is TGTGCCAGCAGCTCCACCTTACAGCCAAGTGGCTACACCTTC. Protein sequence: CASSSTLQPSGYTF.

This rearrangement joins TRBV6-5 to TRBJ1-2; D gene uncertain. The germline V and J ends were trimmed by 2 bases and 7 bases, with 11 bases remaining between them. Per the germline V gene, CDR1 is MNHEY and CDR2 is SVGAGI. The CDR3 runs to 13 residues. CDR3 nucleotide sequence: TGTGCCAGCAGTTACCAAACAGACCTTGGCTACACCTTC. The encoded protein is CASSYQTDLGYTF.

DNA for the CDR3: TGCGCCAGCAGCCACCTTCCCCTAGCGGGGGGACCCTACGAGCAGTACTTC. This translates into CASSHLPLAGGPYEQYF. V gene TRBV4-3 combines with J gene TRBJ2-7; 11 positions agree with TRBD2. Per germline, CDR1 LGHNA and CDR2 YSLEER. With 3 bases clipped from V and 2 bases from J, the junction kept 9 bases outside the gene matches. The CDR3 has 17 residues.

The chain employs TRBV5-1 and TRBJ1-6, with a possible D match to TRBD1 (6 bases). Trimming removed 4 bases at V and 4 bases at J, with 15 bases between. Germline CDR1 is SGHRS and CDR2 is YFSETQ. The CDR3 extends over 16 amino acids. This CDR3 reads CASSPDRRPYNSPLHF. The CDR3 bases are TGCGCCAGCAGCCCTGACAGGAGACCATATAATTCACCCCTCCACTTT.

The CDR3 coding sequence is TGTGCCAGCACCCTCCCCCGCGGACAGGGAATCTATGAGCAGTTCTTC. This encodes CASTLPRGQGIYEQFF. The chain carries TRBV27 and TRBJ2-1; 8 nucleotides align to TRBD1. CDR1 is MNHEY, CDR2 SMNVEV, per germline (reference sequence). The CDR3 is 16 amino acids. With V trimmed by 7 bases and J by 8 bases, 16 bases remained unmatched.

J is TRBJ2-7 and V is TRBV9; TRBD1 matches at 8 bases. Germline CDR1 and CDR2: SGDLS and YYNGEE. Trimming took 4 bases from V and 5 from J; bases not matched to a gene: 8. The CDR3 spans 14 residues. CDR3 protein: CASSPTGGEDEQYF. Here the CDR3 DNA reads TGTGCCAGCAGCCCAACAGGGGGAGAAGACGAGCAGTACTTC.